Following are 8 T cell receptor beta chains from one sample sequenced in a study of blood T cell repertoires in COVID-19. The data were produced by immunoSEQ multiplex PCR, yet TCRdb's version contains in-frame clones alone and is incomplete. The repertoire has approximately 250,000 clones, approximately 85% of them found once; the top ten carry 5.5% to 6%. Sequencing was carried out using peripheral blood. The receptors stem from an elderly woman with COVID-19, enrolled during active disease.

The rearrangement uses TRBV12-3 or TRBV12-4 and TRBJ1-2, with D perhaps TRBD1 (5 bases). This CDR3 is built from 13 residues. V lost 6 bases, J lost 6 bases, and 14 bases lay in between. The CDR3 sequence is CASSPDPGNGYTF. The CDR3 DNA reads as TGTGCCAGCAGCCCCGACCCAGGGAATGGCTACACCTTC.

The CDR3 sequence: CASSPRDRVDYGYTF. DNA for the CDR3: TGTGCCAGCTCACCACGGGACAGGGTTGACTATGGCTACACCTTC. This chain joins TRBV18 and TRBJ1-2; 9 bases align to TRBD1. V was clipped by 1 base and J by 3 bases; unmatched bases: 3. Germline V gene sequence: CDR1 KGHSH, CDR2 LQKENI. The CDR3 sequence is 15 residues long.

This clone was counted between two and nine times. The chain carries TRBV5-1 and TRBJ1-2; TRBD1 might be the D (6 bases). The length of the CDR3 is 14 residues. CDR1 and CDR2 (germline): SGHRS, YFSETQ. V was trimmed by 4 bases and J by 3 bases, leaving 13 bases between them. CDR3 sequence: CASSVTGNYYGYTF. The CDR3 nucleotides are TGCGCCAGCAGCGTAACAGGGAACTACTATGGCTACACCTTC.

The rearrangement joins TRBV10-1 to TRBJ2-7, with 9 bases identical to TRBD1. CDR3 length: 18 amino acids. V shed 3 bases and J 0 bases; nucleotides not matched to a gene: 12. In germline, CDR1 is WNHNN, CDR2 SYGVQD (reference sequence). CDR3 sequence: CASSESRDRVEISYEQYV. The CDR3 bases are TGCGCCAGCAGTGAATCTCGGGACAGGGTCGAGATCTCCTACGAGCAGTACGTC.

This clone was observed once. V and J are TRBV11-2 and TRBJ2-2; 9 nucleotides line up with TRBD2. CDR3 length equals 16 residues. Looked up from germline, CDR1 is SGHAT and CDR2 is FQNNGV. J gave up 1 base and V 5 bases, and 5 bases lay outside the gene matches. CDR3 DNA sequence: TGTGCCAGCAGCCGCCAACTAGCGGGGAACACCGGGGAGCTGTTTTTT. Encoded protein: CASSRQLAGNTGELFF.

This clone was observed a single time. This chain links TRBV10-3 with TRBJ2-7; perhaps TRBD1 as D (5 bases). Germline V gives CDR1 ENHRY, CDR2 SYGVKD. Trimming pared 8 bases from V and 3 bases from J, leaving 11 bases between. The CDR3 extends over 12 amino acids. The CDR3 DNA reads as TGTGCCATCTCCAGGGATCGCTACGAGCAGTACGTC. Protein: CAISRDRYEQYV.

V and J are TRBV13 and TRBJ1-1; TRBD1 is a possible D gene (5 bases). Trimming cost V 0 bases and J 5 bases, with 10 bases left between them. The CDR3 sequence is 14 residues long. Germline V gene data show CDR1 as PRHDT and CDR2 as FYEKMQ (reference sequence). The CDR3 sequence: CASSLGWQGTEAFF. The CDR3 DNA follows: TGTGCCAGCAGCTTAGGATGGCAGGGAACTGAAGCTTTCTTT.

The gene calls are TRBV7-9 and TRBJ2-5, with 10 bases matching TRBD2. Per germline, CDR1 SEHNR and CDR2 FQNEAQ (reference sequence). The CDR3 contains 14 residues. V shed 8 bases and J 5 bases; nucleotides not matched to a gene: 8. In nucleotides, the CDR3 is TGTGCCAGCTTGGAGCGGGGGGGCCCGGAGACCCAGTACTTC. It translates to CASLERGGPETQYF.